One T cell receptor beta chain is described in this entry. The antigen remains unidentified. The data derive from a study of graft-versus-host responses after intestinal transplantation. Study background: Recipients were given multivisceral, liver-intestinal, or isolated intestinal transplants. Each patient got anti-thymocyte globulin induction, then tacrolimus and steroids for approximately three years.

Generated by immunoSEQ multiplex PCR, the TCRdb table keeps only in-frame clones and is missing some. The table includes tens of thousands of clones, about 95% detected once. Notes on the study in general: GvH clones appeared in recipient marrow, some first in ileum or blood. Circulating GvH clone levels at their peak were associated with HvG declines (early post-transplant).

This clonotype was obtained from a human donor who was the organ donor for an intestinal transplant. This specimen consisted of unstimulated CD4+ T cells sorted from spleen or lymph node cells, obtained before transplant.

The DNA for the CDR3 is TGTGCCAGCAGGGAGGGGTCCGGGGAGCTGTTTTTT. Amino acids: CASREGSGELFF. The V gene is TRBV28, the J gene TRBJ2-2, with D maybe TRBD2 (6 bases). CDR1 and CDR2 (germline): MDHEN, SYDVKM. V was pared by 6 bases and J by 6 bases, with 8 bases between. The length of the CDR3 is 12 residues.